This T cell receptor (beta chain) is from a study of shared clonotypes between healthy human individuals. About the study: The study used three CD4 naive, three CD4 memory, two CD8 naive and one CD8 memory plate per donor. General study results and limits: Donor clonotype sharing was expected to depend on sequencing depth. It was the non-shared clonotypes that had lower generation probabilities than clonotypes shared by all four donors.

Naive CD8 cells were CD45RO-negative, positively selected for CCR7, excluding terminally differentiated effector memory CD45RA+ cells. Assay used: immunoSEQ multiplex PCR; TCRdb lists only in-frame clones, some missing. The sample holds roughly 600,000 clones; roughly 98% are singletons and the top ten take approximately 0.3%. On this clone itself: Antigen unknown. At one of its ends the junction is not consistent with the germline gene, which may arise from a read error.

The CDR3 is made up of 16 amino acids. The germline V gene encodes CDR1 LNHNV and CDR2 YYDKDF (reference sequence). The sequencing input was naive CD8+ T cells sorted from blood. V and J are TRBV15 and TRBJ2-1; 13 nucleotides agree with TRBD2. The TCR was taken from a man between 25 and 39 years old in good health. The CDR3 sequence is CATSPPSGLAGLEPFF. CDR3 DNA: TGTGCCACCAGCCCCCCCTCGGGACTAGCGGGATTAGAGCCGTTCTTC.